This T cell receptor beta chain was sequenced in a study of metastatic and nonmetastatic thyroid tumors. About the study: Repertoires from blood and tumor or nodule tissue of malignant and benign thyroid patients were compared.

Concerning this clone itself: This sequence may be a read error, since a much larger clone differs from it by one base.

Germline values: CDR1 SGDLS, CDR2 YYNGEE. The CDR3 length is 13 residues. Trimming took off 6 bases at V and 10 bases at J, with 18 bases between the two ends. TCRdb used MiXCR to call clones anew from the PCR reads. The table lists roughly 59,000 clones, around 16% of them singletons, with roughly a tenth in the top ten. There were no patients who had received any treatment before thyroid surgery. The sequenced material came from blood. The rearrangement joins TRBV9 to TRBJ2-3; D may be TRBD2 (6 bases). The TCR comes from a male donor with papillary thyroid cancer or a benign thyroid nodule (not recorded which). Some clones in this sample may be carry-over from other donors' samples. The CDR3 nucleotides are TGTGCCAGCATCGTCGACGGGCGGGAAGCGCAGTATTTT. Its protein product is CASIVDGREAQYF.